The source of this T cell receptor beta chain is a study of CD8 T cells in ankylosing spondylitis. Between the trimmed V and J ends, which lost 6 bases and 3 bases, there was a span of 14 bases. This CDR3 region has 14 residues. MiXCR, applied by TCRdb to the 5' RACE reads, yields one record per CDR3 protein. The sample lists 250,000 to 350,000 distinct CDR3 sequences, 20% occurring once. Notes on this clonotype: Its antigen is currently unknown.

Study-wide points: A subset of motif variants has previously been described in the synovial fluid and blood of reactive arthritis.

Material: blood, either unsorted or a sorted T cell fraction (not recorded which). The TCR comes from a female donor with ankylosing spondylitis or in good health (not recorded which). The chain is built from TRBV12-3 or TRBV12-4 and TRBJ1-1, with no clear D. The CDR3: CASSPVRGHTEAFF. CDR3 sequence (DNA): TGTGCCAGCAGCCCCGTGAGAGGCCACACTGAAGCTTTCTTT.